This T cell receptor (beta chain) was retrieved from a study of blood T cells in healthy people across ages. V was pared by 5 bases and J by 1 base, with 10 bases of the junction left unmatched. The V gene's germline CDR1 is SGHTA and CDR2 FQGNSA. The CDR3 contains 16 residues. Study results and caveats: Unsorted PBMCs ruled out conclusive naive versus antigen-experienced comparison. Long-lived donors had more naive CD4+ cells and higher diversity than aged donors. Estimates drawn from one million T cells were deemed to understate diversity. Roughly linear age-related decline in beta diversity appeared, significant by age around 40.

The authors ran a second PCR of roughly 6 to 11 cycles using a sample-barcoded 5' primer and a J-beta primer mix. From the 5' RACE reads, TCRdb called clonotypes with MiXCR, one entry per CDR3 protein. The table lists 1.5 million to 2 million distinct CDR3 sequences, 28% of them singletons. Concerning this clonotype: Its antigen remains unknown.

The sample consisted of blood. The chain recombines TRBV7-2 with TRBJ1-2, with 7 bases aligning to TRBD1. The receptor was isolated from a woman aged 25 to 45 in good health. As DNA, the CDR3 is TGTGCCAGCAGCCGGGGGCAGGGGGGAATTAACTATGGCTACACCTTC. It specifies CASSRGQGGINYGYTF.